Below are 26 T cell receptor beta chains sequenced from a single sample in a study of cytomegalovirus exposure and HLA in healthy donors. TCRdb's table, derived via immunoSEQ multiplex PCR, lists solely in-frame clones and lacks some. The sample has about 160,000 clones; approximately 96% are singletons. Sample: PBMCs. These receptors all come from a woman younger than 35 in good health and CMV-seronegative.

The CDR3 spells CASSEVRTEAFF. CDR3 coding DNA: TGTGCCAGCAGTGAAGTGAGGACTGAAGCTTTCTTT. The rearrangement uses TRBV6-1 and TRBJ1-1; D uncertain. The germline V gene encodes CDR1 MNHNS and CDR2 SASEGT. The CDR3 length is 12 residues. Trimming removed 1 base from V and 5 bases from J, with 5 bases in between.

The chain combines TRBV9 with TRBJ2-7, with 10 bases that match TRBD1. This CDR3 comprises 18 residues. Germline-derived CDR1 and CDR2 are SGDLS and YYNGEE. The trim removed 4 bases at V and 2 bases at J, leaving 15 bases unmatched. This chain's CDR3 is CASSPLGTGDRMAYEQYF. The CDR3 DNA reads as TGTGCCAGCAGCCCACTAGGGACAGGGGATAGGATGGCCTACGAGCAGTACTTC.

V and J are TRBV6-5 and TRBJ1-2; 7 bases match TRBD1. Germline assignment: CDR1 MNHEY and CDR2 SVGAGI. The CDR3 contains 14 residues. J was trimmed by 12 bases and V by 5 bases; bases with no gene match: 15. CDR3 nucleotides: TGTGCCAGCAGTCGAATTTCAGGGGGAAGGAGGGACACCTTC. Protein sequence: CASSRISGGRRDTF.

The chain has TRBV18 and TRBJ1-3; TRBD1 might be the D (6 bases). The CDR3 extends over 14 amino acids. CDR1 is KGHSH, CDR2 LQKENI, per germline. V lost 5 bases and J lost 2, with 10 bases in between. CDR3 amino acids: CASSDTGTGNTIYF. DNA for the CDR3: TGTGCCAGCTCAGACACAGGGACTGGAAACACCATATATTTT.

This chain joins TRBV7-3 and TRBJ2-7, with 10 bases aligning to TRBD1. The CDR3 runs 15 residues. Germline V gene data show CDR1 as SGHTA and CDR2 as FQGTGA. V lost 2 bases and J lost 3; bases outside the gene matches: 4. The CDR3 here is CASSLGGTGVYEQYF. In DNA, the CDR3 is TGTGCCAGCAGCTTAGGAGGGACAGGGGTCTACGAGCAGTACTTC.

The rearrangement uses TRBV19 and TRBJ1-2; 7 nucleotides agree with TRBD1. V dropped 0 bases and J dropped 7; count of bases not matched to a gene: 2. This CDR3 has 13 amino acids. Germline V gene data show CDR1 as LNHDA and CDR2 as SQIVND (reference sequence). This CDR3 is CASSIDTGAGYTF. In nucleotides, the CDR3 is TGTGCCAGTAGTATAGACACAGGGGCTGGCTACACCTTC.

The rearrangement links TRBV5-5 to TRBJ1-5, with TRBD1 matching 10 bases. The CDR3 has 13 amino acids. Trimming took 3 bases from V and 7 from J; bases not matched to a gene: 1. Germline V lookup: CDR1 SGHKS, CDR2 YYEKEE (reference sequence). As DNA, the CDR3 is TGTGCCAGCAGCTGGGACAGGGGACAGCCCCAGCATTTT. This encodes CASSWDRGQPQHF.

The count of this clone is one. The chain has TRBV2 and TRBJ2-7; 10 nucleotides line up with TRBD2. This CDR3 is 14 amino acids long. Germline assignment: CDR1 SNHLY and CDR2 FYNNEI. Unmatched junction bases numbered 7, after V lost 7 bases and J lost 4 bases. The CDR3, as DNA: TGTGCCAGCATAGGAGCGGGGGGGCCTTACGAGCAGTACTTC. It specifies CASIGAGGPYEQYF.

CDR3 DNA: TGTGCCAGTAGTGACCTGACAGGGACGAGCTATGGCTACACCTTC. It specifies CASSDLTGTSYGYTF. This chain connects TRBV19 to TRBJ1-2; TRBD1 matches 7 bases. J lost 4 bases, V lost 5 bases, and 10 bases had no gene match. The length of the CDR3 is 15 residues. Germline-derived CDR1 and CDR2 are LNHDA and SQIVND (reference sequence).

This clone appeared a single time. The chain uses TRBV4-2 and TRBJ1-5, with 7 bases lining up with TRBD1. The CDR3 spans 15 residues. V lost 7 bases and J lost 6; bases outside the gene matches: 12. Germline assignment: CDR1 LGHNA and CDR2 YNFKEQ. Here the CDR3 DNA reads TGTGCCAGCACTCCCGACAGGGTGGATGGTCAGCCCCAGCATTTT. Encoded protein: CASTPDRVDGQPQHF.

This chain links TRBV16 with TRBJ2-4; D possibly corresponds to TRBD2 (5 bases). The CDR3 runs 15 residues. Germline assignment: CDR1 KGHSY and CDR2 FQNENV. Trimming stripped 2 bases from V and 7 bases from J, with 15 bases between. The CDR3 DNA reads TGTGCCAGCAGCCAAGAGGGTCTCGGCGGGAACATTCAGTACTTC. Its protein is CASSQEGLGGNIQYF.

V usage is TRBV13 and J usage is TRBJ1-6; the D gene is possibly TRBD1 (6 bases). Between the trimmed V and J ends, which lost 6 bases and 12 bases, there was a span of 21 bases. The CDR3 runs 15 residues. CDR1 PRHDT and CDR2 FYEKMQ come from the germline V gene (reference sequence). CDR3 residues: CASSTGGQSSRPLHF. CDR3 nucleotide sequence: TGTGCCAGCAGTACGGGAGGACAGTCTTCCCGACCCCTCCACTTT.

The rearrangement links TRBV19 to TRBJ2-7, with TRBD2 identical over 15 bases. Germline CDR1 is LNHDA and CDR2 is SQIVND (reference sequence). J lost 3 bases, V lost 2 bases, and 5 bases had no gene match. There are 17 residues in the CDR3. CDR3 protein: CASSIPSGLAGGYEQYF. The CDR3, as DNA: TGTGCCAGTAGTATACCATCGGGACTAGCGGGGGGCTACGAGCAGTACTTC. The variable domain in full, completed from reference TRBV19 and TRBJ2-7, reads DGGITQSPKYLFRKEGQNVTLSCEQNLNHDAMYWYRQDPGQGLRLIYYSQIVNDFQKGDIAEGYSVSREKKESFPLTVTSAQKNPTAFYLCASSIPSGLAGGYEQYFGPGTRLTVT.

CDR3 bases: TGTGCCAGCAGACGGGACAGGGGGAACTATGGCTACACCTTC. This translates into CASRRDRGNYGYTF. The J gene is TRBJ1-2, the V gene TRBV6-5, with TRBD1 matching over 11 bases. Germline CDR1 MNHEY, CDR2 SVGAGI. CDR3 length: 14 amino acids. V was pared by 6 bases and J by 2 bases, with 2 bases of the junction left unmatched.

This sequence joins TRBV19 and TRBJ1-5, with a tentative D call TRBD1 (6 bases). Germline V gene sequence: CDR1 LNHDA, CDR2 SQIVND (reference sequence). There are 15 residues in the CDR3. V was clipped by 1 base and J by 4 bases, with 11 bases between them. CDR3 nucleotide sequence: TGTGCCAGTAGTATAGTAGGGGGGGAGAATCAGCCCCAGCATTTT. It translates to CASSIVGGENQPQHF. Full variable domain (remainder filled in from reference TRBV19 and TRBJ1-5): DGGITQSPKYLFRKEGQNVTLSCEQNLNHDAMYWYRQDPGQGLRLIYYSQIVNDFQKGDIAEGYSVSREKKESFPLTVTSAQKNPTAFYLCASSIVGGENQPQHFGDGTRLSIL.

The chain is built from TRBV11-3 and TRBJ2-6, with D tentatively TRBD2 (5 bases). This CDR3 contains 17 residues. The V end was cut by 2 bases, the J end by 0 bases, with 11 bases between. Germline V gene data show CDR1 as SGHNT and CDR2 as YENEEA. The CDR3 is CASSLSGIHSGANVLTF. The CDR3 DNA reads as TGTGCCAGCAGCTTATCGGGGATTCACTCTGGGGCCAACGTCCTGACTTTC.

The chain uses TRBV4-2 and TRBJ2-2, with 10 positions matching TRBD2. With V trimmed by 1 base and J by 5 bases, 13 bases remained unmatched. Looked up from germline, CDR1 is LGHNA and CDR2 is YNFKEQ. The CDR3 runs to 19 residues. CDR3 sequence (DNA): TGTGCCAGCAGCCAAGGTTTGGGTAGCGGGGGGCTAGGGACCGGGGAGCTGTTTTTT. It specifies CASSQGLGSGGLGTGELFF.

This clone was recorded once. The CDR3, as DNA: TGTGCCAGTACCGACGACAGGGGAGGCGAGCAGTACTTC. This codes for CASTDDRGGEQYF. The V call is TRBV19, the J call TRBJ2-7; the match to TRBD1 covers 8 bases. The junction had 8 bases not matched to a gene; V was cut back by 7 bases and J by 6 bases. Germline V gene data show CDR1 as LNHDA and CDR2 as SQIVND (reference sequence). The CDR3 totals 13 residues.

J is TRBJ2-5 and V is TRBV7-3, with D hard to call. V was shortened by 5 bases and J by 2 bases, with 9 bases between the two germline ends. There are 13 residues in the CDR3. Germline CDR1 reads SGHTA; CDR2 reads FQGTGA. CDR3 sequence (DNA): TGTGCCAGCAGCCTCTCTAGGCAAGAGACCCAGTACTTC. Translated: CASSLSRQETQYF.

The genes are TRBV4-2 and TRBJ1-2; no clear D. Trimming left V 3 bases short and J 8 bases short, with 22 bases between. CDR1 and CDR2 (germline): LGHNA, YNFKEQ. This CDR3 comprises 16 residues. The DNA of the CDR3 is TGTGCCAGCAGCCACCGAACGATAGAGGGATTCGAGGGCTACACCTTC. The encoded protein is CASSHRTIEGFEGYTF.

CDR3 bases: TGTGCCAGCAGCGGGACAGGGCCCACTGAAGCTTTCTTT. Encoded protein: CASSGTGPTEAFF. The chain uses TRBV9 and TRBJ1-1; 8 bases map to TRBD1. Germline V gives CDR1 SGDLS, CDR2 YYNGEE. This CDR3 is built from 13 residues. J gave up 4 bases and V 3 bases, and 2 bases lay outside the gene matches.

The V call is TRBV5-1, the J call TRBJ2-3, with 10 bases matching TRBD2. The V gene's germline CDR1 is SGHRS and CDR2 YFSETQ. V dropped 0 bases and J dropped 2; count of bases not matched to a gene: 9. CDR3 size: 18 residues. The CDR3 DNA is TGCGCCAGCAGCTTGGCCATGACTAGCGGGTTACTCACAGATACGCAGTATTTT. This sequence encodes CASSLAMTSGLLTDTQYF. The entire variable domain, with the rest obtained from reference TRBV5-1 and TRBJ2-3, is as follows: KAGVTQTPRYLIKTRGQQVTLSCSPISGHRSVSWYQQTPGQGLQFLFEYFSETQRNKGNFPGRFSGRQFSNSRSEMNVSTLELGDSALYLCASSLAMTSGLLTDTQYFGPGTRLTVL.

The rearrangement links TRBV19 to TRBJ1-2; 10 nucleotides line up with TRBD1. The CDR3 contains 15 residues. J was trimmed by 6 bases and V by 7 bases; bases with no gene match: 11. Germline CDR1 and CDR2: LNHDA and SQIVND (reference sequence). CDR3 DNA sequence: TGTGCCAGTAATACCGGGACAGGGGCCGGAGATGGCTACACCTTC. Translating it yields CASNTGTGAGDGYTF.

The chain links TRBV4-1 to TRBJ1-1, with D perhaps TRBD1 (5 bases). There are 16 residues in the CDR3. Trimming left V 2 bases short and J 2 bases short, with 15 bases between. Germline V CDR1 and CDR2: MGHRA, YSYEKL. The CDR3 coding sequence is TGCGCCAGCAGCCAACACCGCGGGACGGGAAACACTGAAGCTTTCTTT. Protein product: CASSQHRGTGNTEAFF.

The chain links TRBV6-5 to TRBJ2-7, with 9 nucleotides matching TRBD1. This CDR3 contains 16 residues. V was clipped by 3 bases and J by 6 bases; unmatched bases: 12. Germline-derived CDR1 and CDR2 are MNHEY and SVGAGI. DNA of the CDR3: TGTGCCAGCAGTTATGGGCCGGGACAGGGTTCACCCGAGCAGTACTTC. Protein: CASSYGPGQGSPEQYF.

This CDR3 is CASSVDSKPNYGYTF. DNA for the CDR3: TGTGCCAGCAGCGTCGACAGTAAACCAAACTATGGCTACACCTTC. The rearrangement uses TRBV9 and TRBJ1-2, with a tentative D call TRBD1 (5 bases). The germline V and J ends were trimmed by 2 bases and 2 bases, with 13 bases remaining between them. The CDR3 is 15 residues long. Germline values: CDR1 SGDLS, CDR2 YYNGEE.